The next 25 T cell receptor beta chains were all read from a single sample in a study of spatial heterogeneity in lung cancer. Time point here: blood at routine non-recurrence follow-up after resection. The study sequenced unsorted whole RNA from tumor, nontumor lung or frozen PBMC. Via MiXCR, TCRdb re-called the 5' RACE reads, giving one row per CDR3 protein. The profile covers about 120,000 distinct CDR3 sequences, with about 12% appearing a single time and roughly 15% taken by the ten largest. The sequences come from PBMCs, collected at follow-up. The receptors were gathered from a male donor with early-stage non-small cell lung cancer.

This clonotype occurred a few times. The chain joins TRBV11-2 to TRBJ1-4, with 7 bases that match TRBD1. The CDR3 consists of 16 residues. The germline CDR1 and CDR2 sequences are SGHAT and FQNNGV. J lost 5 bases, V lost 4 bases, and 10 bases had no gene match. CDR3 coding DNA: TGTGCCAGCAGCTCTATTCCGGGACAGCGAAATGAAAAACTGTTTTTT. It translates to CASSSIPGQRNEKLFF.

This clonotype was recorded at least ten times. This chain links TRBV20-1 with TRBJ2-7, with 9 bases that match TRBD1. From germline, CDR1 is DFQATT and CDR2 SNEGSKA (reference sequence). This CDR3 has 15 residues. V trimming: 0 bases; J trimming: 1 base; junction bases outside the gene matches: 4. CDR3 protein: CSARDTGTGSYEQYF. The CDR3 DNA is TGCAGTGCTAGAGATACCGGGACAGGGTCCTACGAGCAGTACTTC.

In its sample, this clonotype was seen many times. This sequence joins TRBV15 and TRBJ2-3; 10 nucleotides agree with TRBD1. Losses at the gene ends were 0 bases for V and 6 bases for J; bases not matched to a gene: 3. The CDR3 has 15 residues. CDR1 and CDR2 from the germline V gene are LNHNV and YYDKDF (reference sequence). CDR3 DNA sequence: TGTGCCACCAGCAGAGAGGGACAGGGGTCGGATACGCAGTATTTT. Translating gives CATSREGQGSDTQYF.

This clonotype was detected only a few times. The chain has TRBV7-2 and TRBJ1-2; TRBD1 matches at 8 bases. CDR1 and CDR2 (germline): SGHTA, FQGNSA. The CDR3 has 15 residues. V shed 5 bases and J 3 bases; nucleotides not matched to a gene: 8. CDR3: CASSPRTGLHYGYTF. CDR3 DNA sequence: TGTGCCAGCAGCCCTAGGACAGGGCTCCACTATGGCTACACCTTC.

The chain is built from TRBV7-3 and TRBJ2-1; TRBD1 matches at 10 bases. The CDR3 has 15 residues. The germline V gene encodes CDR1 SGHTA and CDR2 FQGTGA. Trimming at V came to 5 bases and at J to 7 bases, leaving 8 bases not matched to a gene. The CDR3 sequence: CASSRNRDRGNEQFF. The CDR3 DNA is TGTGCCAGCAGCCGCAACCGGGACAGGGGTAATGAGCAGTTCTTC.

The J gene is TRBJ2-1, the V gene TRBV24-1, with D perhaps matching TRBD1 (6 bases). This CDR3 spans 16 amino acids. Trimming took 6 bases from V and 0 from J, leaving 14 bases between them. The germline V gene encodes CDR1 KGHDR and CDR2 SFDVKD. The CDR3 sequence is CATSWGLGFSYNEQFF. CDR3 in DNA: TGTGCCACCAGTTGGGGGCTGGGATTCTCCTACAATGAGCAGTTCTTC.

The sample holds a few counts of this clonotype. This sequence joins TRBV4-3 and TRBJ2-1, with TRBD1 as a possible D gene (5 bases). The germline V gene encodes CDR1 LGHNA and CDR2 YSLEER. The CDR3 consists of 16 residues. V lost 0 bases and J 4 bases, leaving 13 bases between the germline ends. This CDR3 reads CASSQEGHIAYNEQFF. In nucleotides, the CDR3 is TGCGCCAGCAGCCAAGAAGGACATATAGCTTACAATGAGCAGTTCTTC.

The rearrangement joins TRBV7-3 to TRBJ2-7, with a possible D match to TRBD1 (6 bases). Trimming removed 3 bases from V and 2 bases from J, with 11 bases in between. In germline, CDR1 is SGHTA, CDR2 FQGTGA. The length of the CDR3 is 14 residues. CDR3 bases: TGTGCCAGCAGCTTTACGGGACAACCCTACGAGCAGTACTTC. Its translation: CASSFTGQPYEQYF.

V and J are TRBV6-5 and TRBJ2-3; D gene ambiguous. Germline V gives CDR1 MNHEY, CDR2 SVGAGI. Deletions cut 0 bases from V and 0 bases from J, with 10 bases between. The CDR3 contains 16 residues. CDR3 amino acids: CASSYSSVGSTDTQYF. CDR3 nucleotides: TGTGCCAGCAGTTACTCCTCCGTCGGGAGCACAGATACGCAGTATTTT.

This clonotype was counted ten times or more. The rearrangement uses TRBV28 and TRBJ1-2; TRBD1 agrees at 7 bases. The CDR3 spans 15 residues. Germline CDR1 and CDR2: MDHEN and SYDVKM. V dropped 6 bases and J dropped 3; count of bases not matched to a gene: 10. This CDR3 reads CASSSGGGGDYGYTF. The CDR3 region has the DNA TGTGCCAGCAGCTCCGGAGGGGGCGGTGACTATGGCTACACCTTC.

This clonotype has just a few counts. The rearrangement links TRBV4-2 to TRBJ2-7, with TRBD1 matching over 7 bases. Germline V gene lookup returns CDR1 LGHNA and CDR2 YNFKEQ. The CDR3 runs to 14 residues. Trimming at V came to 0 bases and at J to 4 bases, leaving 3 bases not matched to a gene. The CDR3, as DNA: TGTGCCAGCAGCCAAGATGGCAGGGGGTACGAGCAGTACTTC. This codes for CASSQDGRGYEQYF.

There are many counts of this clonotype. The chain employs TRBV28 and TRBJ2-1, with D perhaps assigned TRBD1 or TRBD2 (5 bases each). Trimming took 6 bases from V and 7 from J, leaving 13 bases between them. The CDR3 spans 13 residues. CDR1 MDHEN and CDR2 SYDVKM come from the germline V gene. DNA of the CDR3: TGTGCCAGCAGGGCGAGCAGGGAGAATGAGCAGTTCTTC. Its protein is CASRASRENEQFF.

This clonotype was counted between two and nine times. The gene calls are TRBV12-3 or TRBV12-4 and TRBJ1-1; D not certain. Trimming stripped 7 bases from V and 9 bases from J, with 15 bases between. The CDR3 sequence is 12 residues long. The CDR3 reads CASTLIFEQAFF. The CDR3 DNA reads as TGTGCCAGCACCCTAATCTTTGAGCAAGCTTTCTTT.

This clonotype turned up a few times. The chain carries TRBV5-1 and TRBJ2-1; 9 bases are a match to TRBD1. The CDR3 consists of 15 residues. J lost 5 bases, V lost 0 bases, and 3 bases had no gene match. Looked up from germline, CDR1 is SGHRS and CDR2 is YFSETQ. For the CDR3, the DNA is TGCGCCAGCAGCTTGGTGGGACAGGGTAACAATGAGCAGTTCTTC. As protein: CASSLVGQGNNEQFF.

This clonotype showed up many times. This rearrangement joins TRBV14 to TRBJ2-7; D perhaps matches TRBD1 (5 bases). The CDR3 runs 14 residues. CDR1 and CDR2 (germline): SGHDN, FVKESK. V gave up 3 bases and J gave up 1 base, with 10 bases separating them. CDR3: CASSQTDISYEQYF. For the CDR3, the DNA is TGTGCCAGCAGCCAGACAGACATATCCTACGAGCAGTACTTC.

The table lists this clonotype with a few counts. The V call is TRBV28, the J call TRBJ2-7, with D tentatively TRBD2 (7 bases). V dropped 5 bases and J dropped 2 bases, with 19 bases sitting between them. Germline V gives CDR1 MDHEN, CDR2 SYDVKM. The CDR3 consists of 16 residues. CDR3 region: CASSSRGAKFPYEQYF. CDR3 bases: TGTGCCAGCAGTAGTCGGGGGGCGAAATTTCCCTACGAGCAGTACTTC.

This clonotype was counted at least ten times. In nucleotides, the CDR3 is TGTGCCAGCAGTCTCGACAGCCAAATCTATGGCTACACCTTC. Translation gives CASSLDSQIYGYTF. The chain links TRBV12-3 or TRBV12-4 to TRBJ1-2, with D possibly being TRBD1 (5 bases). This CDR3 is 14 amino acids long. V was clipped by 5 bases and J by 4 bases, with 14 bases between them.

CDR3 loop: CASRIQGATEAFF. CDR3 nucleotides: TGTGCCAGCAGAATCCAAGGAGCCACTGAAGCTTTCTTT. V and J are TRBV12-3 or TRBV12-4 and TRBJ1-1; D is uncertain. This CDR3 comprises 13 residues. The V and J ends lost 6 bases and 4 bases respectively, with 12 bases between them.

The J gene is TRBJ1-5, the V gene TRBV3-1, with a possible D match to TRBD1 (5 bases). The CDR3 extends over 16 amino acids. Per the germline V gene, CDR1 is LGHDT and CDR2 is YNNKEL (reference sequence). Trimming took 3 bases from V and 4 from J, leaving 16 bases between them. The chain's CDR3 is CASSHDSTVGNQPQHF. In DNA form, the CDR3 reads TGTGCCAGCAGCCACGACAGCACTGTGGGGAATCAGCCCCAGCATTTT.

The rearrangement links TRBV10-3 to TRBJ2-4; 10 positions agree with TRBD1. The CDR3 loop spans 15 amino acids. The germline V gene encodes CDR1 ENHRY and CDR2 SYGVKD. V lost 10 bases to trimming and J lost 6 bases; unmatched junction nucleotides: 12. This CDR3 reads CASAPGQGRTNIQYF. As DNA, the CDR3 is TGTGCCAGCGCGCCGGGACAGGGGAGGACAAACATTCAGTACTTC.

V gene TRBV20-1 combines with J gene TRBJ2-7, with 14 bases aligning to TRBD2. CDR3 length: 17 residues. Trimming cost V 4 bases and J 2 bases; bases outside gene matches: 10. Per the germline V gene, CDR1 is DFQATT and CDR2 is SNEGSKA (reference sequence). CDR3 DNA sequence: TGCAGTGCTACGACTAGCGGGGGGGACATATCCGCCTACGAGCAGTACTTC. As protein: CSATTSGGDISAYEQYF.

CDR3 coding DNA: TGTGCCACCAGTGAGCCATTGGGGGGACAGACCCCAGATACGCAGTATTTT. It yields the protein CATSEPLGGQTPDTQYF. The V gene is TRBV24-1, the J gene TRBJ2-3; the D gene is possibly TRBD1 (7 bases). The CDR3 is 17 residues long. V lost 4 bases and J 4 bases, leaving 20 bases between the germline ends. Germline loops: CDR1 KGHDR, CDR2 SFDVKD.

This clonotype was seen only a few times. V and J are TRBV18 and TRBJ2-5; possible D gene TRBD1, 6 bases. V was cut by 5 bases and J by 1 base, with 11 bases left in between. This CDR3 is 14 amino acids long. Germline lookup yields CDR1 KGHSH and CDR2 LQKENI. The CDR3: CASSSRQAQETQYF. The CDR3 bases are TGTGCCAGCTCATCACGACAGGCCCAAGAGACCCAGTACTTC.

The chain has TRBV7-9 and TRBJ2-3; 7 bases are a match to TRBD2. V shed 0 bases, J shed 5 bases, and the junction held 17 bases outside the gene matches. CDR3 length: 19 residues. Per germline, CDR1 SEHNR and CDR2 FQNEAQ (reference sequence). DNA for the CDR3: TGTGCCAGCAGCTTAGCGATGCTAAGGACTAGTGGTTCGGGAGATACGCAGTATTTT. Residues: CASSLAMLRTSGSGDTQYF.

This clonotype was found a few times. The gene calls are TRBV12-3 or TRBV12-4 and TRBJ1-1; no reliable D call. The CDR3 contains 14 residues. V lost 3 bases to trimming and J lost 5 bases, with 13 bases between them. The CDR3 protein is CASSLGGEVTEAFF. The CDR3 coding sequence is TGTGCCAGCAGTTTGGGTGGGGAAGTAACTGAAGCTTTCTTT.